What follows are 22 T cell receptor beta chains derived from one specimen sequenced in a study of blood T cell repertoires in COVID-19. Assay: immunoSEQ multiplex PCR; the TCRdb copy retains only in-frame clones and omits some. The table records approximately 54,000 clones, roughly 90% of them present only once. The specimen sequenced was peripheral blood. These receptors all come from a man aged 45-60 years with acute or convalescent COVID-19.

The chain employs TRBV4-1 and TRBJ2-7; 9 nucleotides agree with TRBD1. The germline V gene encodes CDR1 MGHRA and CDR2 YSYEKL. V lost 4 bases, J lost 3 bases, and 1 base stayed unmatched. The CDR3 length is 13 residues. CDR3 sequence (DNA): TGCGCCAGCAGCCGGACAGGGGACTACGAGCAGTACTTC. Its protein product is CASSRTGDYEQYF.

The V gene is TRBV2, the J gene TRBJ2-1, with 12 bases aligning to TRBD2. V dropped 2 bases and J dropped 6; count of bases not matched to a gene: 8. The CDR3 runs 17 residues. The germline V gene has CDR1 SNHLY and CDR2 FYNNEI. The CDR3 sequence: CASSEPRASGRGNEQFF. The CDR3 DNA follows: TGTGCCAGCAGTGAACCCCGGGCTAGCGGGAGGGGCAATGAGCAGTTCTTC.

The genes are TRBV11-3 and TRBJ2-5; D is undetermined. This CDR3 is 13 amino acids long. The ends were cut back, 2 bases at V and 2 bases at J, with 6 bases in the middle. The germline V gene encodes CDR1 SGHNT and CDR2 YENEEA. The CDR3: CASSLTYQETQYF. CDR3 nucleotide sequence: TGTGCCAGCAGCTTAACTTATCAAGAGACCCAGTACTTC.

Only one count was recorded for this clone. The gene calls are TRBV6-2 or TRBV6-3 and TRBJ1-5, with TRBD1 identical over 7 bases. CDR3 length: 17 amino acids. Unmatched junction bases numbered 15, after V lost 5 bases and J lost 5 bases. Germline CDR1 and CDR2: MNHEY and SVGEGT. The CDR3: CASSRRIGTVSDQPQHF. DNA for the CDR3: TGTGCCAGCAGTCGGCGAATTGGGACAGTTTCGGATCAGCCCCAGCATTTT.

This sequence joins TRBV19 and TRBJ2-5; TRBD1 aligns across 7 bases. V gave up 5 bases and J gave up 7 bases; unmatched junction bases: 7. CDR3 length: 13 residues. Per germline, CDR1 LNHDA and CDR2 SQIVND (reference sequence). The CDR3 region is CASSSGTVLTQYF. Written as DNA, the CDR3 is TGTGCCAGTAGTTCCGGGACAGTCTTGACCCAGTACTTC.

The CDR3 sequence is CASSLRQPVQNEQFF. CDR3 nucleotides: TGTGCCAGCAGCCTGAGGCAACCGGTCCAGAATGAGCAGTTCTTC. The rearrangement links TRBV2 to TRBJ2-1; D call uncertain. CDR1 SNHLY and CDR2 FYNNEI come from the germline V gene. The CDR3 spans 15 residues. V gave up 6 bases and J gave up 7 bases, with 19 bases separating them.

This chain joins TRBV19 and TRBJ1-1; TRBD1 agrees at 7 bases. The CDR3 length is 14 residues. Germline V gene sequence: CDR1 LNHDA, CDR2 SQIVND (reference sequence). Trimming cost V 6 bases and J 7 bases; bases outside gene matches: 11. The CDR3 loop reads CASRRTWDSNEAFF. The CDR3 DNA is TGTGCCAGTAGACGGACCTGGGACAGCAATGAAGCTTTCTTT.

V usage is TRBV19 and J usage is TRBJ2-2; 8 nucleotides agree with TRBD1. V shed 9 bases and J 4 bases; nucleotides not matched to a gene: 4. The CDR3 is made up of 13 amino acids. Germline CDR1 is LNHDA and CDR2 is SQIVND (reference sequence). The CDR3 sequence: CASAGGSTGELFF. The CDR3 bases are TGTGCCAGCGCAGGGGGCAGCACCGGGGAGCTGTTTTTT.

This clone was observed once. V and J are TRBV6-6 and TRBJ2-7; TRBD1 matches at 11 bases. This CDR3 is built from 15 residues. Germline V gene sequence: CDR1 MNHNY, CDR2 SVGAGI (reference sequence). V lost 4 bases to trimming and J lost 4 bases; unmatched junction nucleotides: 6. In nucleotides, the CDR3 is TGTGCCAGCAGTTCAACCGGGACAGGGGGATACGAGCAGTACTTC. This codes for CASSSTGTGGYEQYF.

This clone was counted a few times. J is TRBJ2-1 and V is TRBV7-2; TRBD1 aligns across 8 bases. Germline V gene data show CDR1 as SGHTA and CDR2 as FQGNSA. The CDR3 runs 15 residues. The V and J ends lost 5 bases and 4 bases, in that order; junction bases with no gene match: 7. The CDR3 coding sequence is TGTGCCAGCAGCCTCGGACAGGGAAAGTACAATGAGCAGTTCTTC. This codes for CASSLGQGKYNEQFF. Based on the CDR3 plus reference TRBV7-2 and TRBJ2-1, the full variable domain is GAGVSQSPSNKVTEKGKDVELRCDPISGHTALYWYRQSLGQGLEFLIYFQGNSAPDKSGLPSDRFSAERTGGSVSTLTIQRTQQEDSAVYLCASSLGQGKYNEQFFGPGTRLTVL.

The chain combines TRBV5-4 with TRBJ2-1, with 10 nucleotides matching TRBD2. J lost 7 bases, V lost 0 bases, and 7 bases had no gene match. In germline, CDR1 is SGHNT, CDR2 YYREEE (reference sequence). This CDR3 contains 16 residues. CDR3: CASSLGLAGVRNEQFF. CDR3 DNA sequence: TGTGCCAGCAGCTTGGGTCTAGCGGGAGTACGGAATGAGCAGTTCTTC.

This sequence joins TRBV13 and TRBJ2-2, with TRBD1 identical over 8 bases. Germline CDR1 is PRHDT and CDR2 is FYEKMQ (reference sequence). The trim removed 5 bases at V and 2 bases at J, leaving 4 bases unmatched. The CDR3 covers 15 residues. The CDR3 loop reads CASSRTGKNTGELFF. The CDR3 coding sequence is TGTGCCAGCAGCAGGACAGGGAAAAACACCGGGGAGCTGTTTTTT. The full variable domain, completed using reference TRBV13 and TRBJ2-2, is AAGVIQSPRHLIKEKRETATLKCYPIPRHDTVYWYQQGPGQDPQFLISFYEKMQSDKGSIPDRFSAQQFSDYHSELNMSSLELGDSALYFCASSRTGKNTGELFFGEGSRLTVL.

V usage is TRBV24-1 and J usage is TRBJ2-2; 7 nucleotides line up with TRBD2. Germline values: CDR1 KGHDR, CDR2 SFDVKD. This CDR3 spans 15 amino acids. V dropped 2 bases and J dropped 7; count of bases not matched to a gene: 6. CDR3 protein: CATSDYRLAGGELFF. The CDR3 DNA is TGTGCCACCAGTGATTATCGACTAGCAGGCGGGGAGCTGTTTTTT.

The chain recombines TRBV5-1 with TRBJ2-7, with 7 bases matching TRBD1. V was clipped by 5 bases and J by 4 bases; unmatched bases: 6. This CDR3 contains 13 residues. Germline V lookup: CDR1 SGHRS, CDR2 YFSETQ. For the CDR3, the DNA is TGCGCCAGCAGGTTCGGACAGGCGTACGAGCAGTACTTC. Residues: CASRFGQAYEQYF.

The chain employs TRBV30 and TRBJ2-2; 12 bases agree with TRBD2. The CDR3 contains 15 residues. Trimming removed 0 bases from V and 8 bases from J; junction bases left unmatched: 4. Germline CDR1 reads GTSNPN; CDR2 reads SVGIG (reference sequence). The CDR3 DNA sequence: TGTGCCTGGAGTGTCCTAGCGGGAGGGCGGGGGGAGCTGTTTTTT. It specifies CAWSVLAGGRGELFF. The full variable domain, with the rest looked up from reference TRBV30 and TRBJ2-2, is SQTIHQWPATLVQPVGSPLSLECTVEGTSNPNLYWYRQAAGRGLQLLFYSVGIGQISSEVPQNLSASRPQDRQFILSSKKLLLSDSGFYLCAWSVLAGGRGELFFGEGSRLTVL.

The rearrangement joins TRBV13 to TRBJ2-7, with 8 bases lining up with TRBD2. CDR1 PRHDT and CDR2 FYEKMQ come from the germline V gene (reference sequence). The CDR3 contains 16 residues. After removal of 3 bases from V and 3 bases from J, the junction contained 10 bases not matched to a gene. CDR3 nucleotide sequence: TGTGCCAGCAGCTTCAATACCGGGACTAGTCGCTACGAGCAGTACTTC. Its protein product is CASSFNTGTSRYEQYF.

V and J are TRBV10-3 and TRBJ2-7; TRBD1 matches 7 bases. Germline-derived CDR1 and CDR2 are ENHRY and SYGVKD. The CDR3 totals 12 residues. V shed 3 bases, J shed 7 bases, and the junction held 3 bases outside the gene matches. CDR3 in amino acids: CAISEVQGEQYF. CDR3 coding DNA: TGTGCCATCAGTGAAGTACAGGGGGAGCAGTACTTC.

The CDR3 is CASGPRQGNYGYTF. The CDR3 DNA reads as TGTGCTAGTGGCCCACGACAGGGGAACTATGGCTACACCTTC. The chain recombines TRBV12-5 with TRBJ1-2; the match to TRBD1 covers 8 bases. Trimming cost V 6 bases and J 2 bases; bases outside gene matches: 5. The CDR3 runs to 14 residues. Germline V CDR1 and CDR2: LGHNT, FRNRAP.

The chain couples TRBV10-2 to TRBJ2-1; TRBD2 might be the D (5 bases). CDR1 is WSHSY, CDR2 SAAADI, per germline. This CDR3 is 15 amino acids long. The V and J ends lost 2 bases and 3 bases respectively, with 11 bases between them. The chain's CDR3 is CASSEPAAGYNEQFF. The CDR3 nucleotides are TGCGCCAGCAGTGAGCCGGCGGCGGGCTACAATGAGCAGTTCTTC.

The rearrangement uses TRBV30 and TRBJ1-5; a weak D match, TRBD1 (5 bases). Germline V gene lookup returns CDR1 GTSNPN and CDR2 SVGIG (reference sequence). The CDR3 loop spans 11 amino acids. Between the trimmed V and J ends, which lost 5 bases and 9 bases, there was a span of 11 bases. The CDR3 spells CAWGRGRPQHF. For the CDR3, the DNA is TGTGCCTGGGGGAGGGGACGGCCCCAGCATTTT.

This clone has just one count. The chain has TRBV5-1 and TRBJ2-7; TRBD2 matches 7 bases. This CDR3 region has 15 residues. V lost 0 bases to trimming and J lost 2 bases; unmatched junction nucleotides: 5. The germline gives CDR1 SGHRS, CDR2 YFSETQ. DNA for the CDR3: TGCGCCAGCAGCTTGGTCAGCGGGATCACCTACGAGCAGTACTTC. Protein: CASSLVSGITYEQYF.

The sample holds one count of this clone. The rearrangement joins TRBV6-5 to TRBJ1-6; no firm D call. V was shortened by 7 bases and J by 6 bases, with 10 bases between the two germline ends. This CDR3 region has 13 residues. The germline CDR1 and CDR2 sequences are MNHEY and SVGAGI. Written as DNA, the CDR3 is TGTGCCAGCAACTCCCGGGGTAATTCACCCCTCCACTTT. It specifies CASNSRGNSPLHF.